This entry lists 22 T cell receptor beta chains sequenced from one sample in a study of cytomegalovirus exposure and HLA in healthy donors. It was with 60 Vbeta and 13 Jbeta primers that the PCR ran. The assay was immunoSEQ multiplex PCR, and TCRdb's table has in-frame clones only and misses some. This table has some 150,000 clones, roughly 76% appearing once. Sequencing was carried out using PBMCs. The source is a female donor in good health and CMV-seronegative.

The chain joins TRBV9 to TRBJ1-5; perhaps TRBD1 as D (5 bases). The CDR3 spans 14 residues. V was clipped by 1 base and J by 7 bases, with 12 bases between them. Germline-derived CDR1 and CDR2 are SGDLS and YYNGEE. The CDR3 sequence: CASSVNGEGQPQHF. Here the CDR3 DNA reads TGTGCCAGCAGCGTAAACGGGGAGGGGCAGCCCCAGCATTTT.

The J gene is TRBJ1-2, the V gene TRBV29-1, with D perhaps TRBD1 (6 bases). Trimming took off 4 bases at V and 6 bases at J, with 9 bases between the two ends. CDR1 and CDR2 from the germline V gene are SQVTM and ANQGSEA. The CDR3 loop spans 11 amino acids. In nucleotides, the CDR3 is TGCAGCGTTGGGGCAGGGGATGGCTACACCTTC. This gives the protein CSVGAGDGYTF.

The chain has TRBV27 and TRBJ1-1; possibly TRBD1 for D (5 bases). Germline V lookup: CDR1 MNHEY, CDR2 SMNVEV (reference sequence). CDR3 size: 16 residues. The V gene lost 1 base and the J gene lost 5 bases, with 17 bases spanning the gap. The CDR3 DNA follows: TGTGCCAGCAGTTTATTTCAATTGGGGCCGGTTACTGAAGCTTTCTTT. Its protein product is CASSLFQLGPVTEAFF.

This chain uses TRBV6-5 with TRBJ2-5; D unresolved. The germline V gene encodes CDR1 MNHEY and CDR2 SVGAGI. CDR3 size: 16 residues. V was clipped by 0 bases and J by 3 bases, with 14 bases between them. CDR3 protein: CASSYSLTASKETQYF. The CDR3 region has the DNA TGTGCCAGCAGTTACTCGTTAACAGCTTCCAAAGAGACCCAGTACTTC.

The rearrangement uses TRBV25-1 and TRBJ2-3, with D perhaps TRBD2 (6 bases). Trimming removed 0 bases from V and 1 base from J, with 8 bases in between. The CDR3 has 15 residues. CDR1 MGHDK and CDR2 SYGVNS come from the germline V gene. The DNA of the CDR3 is TGTGCCAGCAGTGAATATCCGGGGGGCACAGATACGCAGTATTTT. It yields the protein CASSEYPGGTDTQYF.

This chain connects TRBV19 to TRBJ1-1; D might be TRBD1 (5 bases). Germline-derived CDR1 and CDR2 are LNHDA and SQIVND (reference sequence). The CDR3 is 14 residues long. Trimming took 5 bases from V and 5 from J, leaving 15 bases between them. DNA of the CDR3: TGTGCCAGTAGTTTTTCGCTGGAGGGGACTGAAGCTTTCTTT. Amino acid sequence: CASSFSLEGTEAFF.

Concerning this clone itself: The same CDR3 arises from other DNA sequences in this sample as well. This chain uses TRBV29-1 with TRBJ1-4; TRBD1 is a possible D gene (5 bases). V lost 5 bases and J 6 bases, leaving 10 bases between the germline ends. There are 12 residues in the CDR3. Germline loops: CDR1 SQVTM, CDR2 ANQGSEA. CDR3 sequence (DNA): TGCAGCGTTTCCCAGGGCTATGAAAAACTGTTTTTT. It specifies CSVSQGYEKLFF.

The count of this clone is one. V is TRBV2 and J is TRBJ2-5; unclear D gene. TRBJ2-7 matches the DNA end more closely, so the J call is doubtful. The CDR3 is made up of 16 amino acids. In germline, CDR1 is SNHLY, CDR2 FYNNEI. For the CDR3, the DNA is TGTGCCAGCAGTGAAACCGTTGCGGTTAACTCCTACGAGCAGTACTTC. Encoded protein: CASSETVAVNSYEQYF.

The J gene is TRBJ2-1, the V gene TRBV7-6, with 7 bases that match TRBD2. The germline gives CDR1 SGHVS, CDR2 FNYEAQ. The CDR3 loop spans 17 amino acids. V shed 1 base and J 6 bases; nucleotides not matched to a gene: 12. For the CDR3, the DNA is TGTGCCAGCAGCTTAGAATCCGAGGGACTAACCACCAATGAGCAGTTCTTC. Protein sequence: CASSLESEGLTTNEQFF.

V usage is TRBV9 and J usage is TRBJ1-1; D is ambiguous. Germline CDR1 reads SGDLS; CDR2 reads YYNGEE. This CDR3 contains 15 residues. Trimming stripped 1 base from V and 6 bases from J, with 16 bases between. CDR3 DNA: TGTGCCAGCAGCGTAACCGGGAAAGGGATCCCTGAAGCTTTCTTT. This encodes CASSVTGKGIPEAFF.

This CDR3 is CASSPRGGSTSRETQYF. DNA of the CDR3: TGTGCCAGCAGCCCCCGGGGGGGTTCGACCAGTAGAGAGACCCAGTACTTC. V is TRBV7-9 and J is TRBJ2-5; the match to TRBD2 covers 8 bases. Germline CDR1 reads SEHNR; CDR2 reads FQNEAQ (reference sequence). Germline trimming cut 5 bases from V and 4 bases from J; bases unmatched to any gene: 15. The CDR3 extends over 17 amino acids.

The chain links TRBV18 to TRBJ1-1, with D tentatively TRBD1 (5 bases). Germline V gene data show CDR1 as KGHSH and CDR2 as LQKENI. V lost 2 bases and J lost 3, with 10 bases in between. The CDR3 length is 14 residues. The CDR3 DNA is TGTGCCAGCTCACCAGTGACAGTAGACACTGAAGCTTTCTTT. The encoded protein is CASSPVTVDTEAFF. The variable domain in full, with the rest retrieved from reference TRBV18 and TRBJ1-1, is NAGVMQNPRHLVRRRGQEARLRCSPMKGHSHVYWYRQLPEEGLKFMVYLQKENIIDESGMPKERFSAEFPKEGPSILRIQQVVRGDSAAYFCASSPVTVDTEAFFGQGTRLTVV.

The genes are TRBV6-1 and TRBJ2-5; TRBD2 agrees at 8 bases. This CDR3 is 13 amino acids long. The germline V gene encodes CDR1 MNHNS and CDR2 SASEGT. The V gene end was trimmed by 3 bases and the J gene end by 8 bases; junction bases not matched to a gene: 5. For the CDR3, the DNA is TGTGCCAGCAGTGACCCCCGGACTAGCACCCAGTACTTC. Its translation is CASSDPRTSTQYF.

This sequence joins TRBV7-9 and TRBJ1-3, with a weak D call TRBD1 (6 bases). In germline, CDR1 is SEHNR, CDR2 FQNEAQ (reference sequence). The V end lost 5 bases, the J end lost 6 bases, and 11 bases lay between the germline ends. The CDR3 sequence is 13 residues long. CDR3 loop: CASSLRDTNTIYF. In nucleotides, the CDR3 is TGTGCCAGCAGCCTCCGGGACACAAACACCATATATTTT.

The chain uses TRBV19 and TRBJ2-7, with 11 bases aligning to TRBD2. The CDR3 loop spans 14 amino acids. The V segment lost 4 bases and the J segment 3 bases; nucleotides outside the gene matches: 2. Germline CDR1 reads LNHDA; CDR2 reads SQIVND (reference sequence). Here the CDR3 DNA reads TGTGCCAGTAGTAGGACTAGCGGGTTCTACGAGCAGTACTTC. Its protein is CASSRTSGFYEQYF.

This clone occurred a few times. The chain recombines TRBV18 with TRBJ2-7; TRBD1 matches 11 bases. CDR3 length equals 16 residues. With V trimmed by 5 bases and J by 0 bases, 6 bases remained unmatched. The germline CDR1 and CDR2 sequences are KGHSH and LQKENI. In DNA, the CDR3 is TGTGCCAGCTCAGACGGGACAGGGGGTCCCTCCTACGAGCAGTACTTC. This codes for CASSDGTGGPSYEQYF.

The genes are TRBV25-1 and TRBJ1-4; D is perhaps TRBD1 (5 bases). CDR3 length equals 16 residues. CDR1 and CDR2 (germline): MGHDK, SYGVNS. V lost 0 bases and J lost 5, with 13 bases in between. The CDR3 is CASSEYRGERNEKLFF. The CDR3 DNA reads TGTGCCAGCAGTGAATACCGGGGGGAAAGAAATGAAAAACTGTTTTTT.

This clone occurred once. V and J are TRBV23-1 and TRBJ2-2; 9 bases match TRBD1. TRBV23-1 is an open reading frame, and its role is uncertain. CDR3 length equals 18 residues. Trimming at V came to 4 bases and at J to 6 bases, leaving 15 bases not matched to a gene. The DNA for the CDR3 is TGCGCCAGCAGTCCCAACCGCATAGAGGACAGGGGTCCCGGGGAGCTGTTTTTT. Protein product: CASSPNRIEDRGPGELFF.

The rearrangement joins TRBV6-4 to TRBJ1-1; perhaps TRBD1 as D (5 bases). V was pared by 4 bases and J by 4 bases, with 10 bases between. CDR1 and CDR2 (germline): MRHNA, SNTAGT. The CDR3 loop spans 13 amino acids. CDR3 bases: TGTGCCAGCAGTGTCAGGGCTGGCACTGAAGCTTTCTTT. It specifies CASSVRAGTEAFF.

This chain connects TRBV30 to TRBJ1-5, with 7 nucleotides matching TRBD1. The CDR3 contains 14 residues. V lost 1 base, J lost 6 bases, and 6 bases stayed unmatched. Germline lookup yields CDR1 GTSNPN and CDR2 SVGIG (reference sequence). CDR3 DNA: TGTGCCTGGAGTGAGGGGGCGGGGGGTCAGCCCCAGCATTTT. Its protein is CAWSEGAGGQPQHF. The full variable domain, completed using reference TRBV30 and TRBJ1-5, is SQTIHQWPATLVQPVGSPLSLECTVEGTSNPNLYWYRQAAGRGLQLLFYSVGIGQISSEVPQNLSASRPQDRQFILSSKKLLLSDSGFYLCAWSEGAGGQPQHFGDGTRLSIL.

This clone has just one count. The chain uses TRBV9 and TRBJ1-5, with unresolved D. V lost 2 bases to trimming and J lost 3 bases, with 6 bases between them. The germline V gene has CDR1 SGDLS and CDR2 YYNGEE. CDR3 length: 13 amino acids. The CDR3 coding sequence is TGTGCCAGCAGCGTCGGGTACAATCAGCCCCAGCATTTT. Residues: CASSVGYNQPQHF.

The chain employs TRBV27 and TRBJ1-5; D is unresolved. Germline V gene sequence: CDR1 MNHEY, CDR2 SMNVEV (reference sequence). This CDR3 is built from 13 residues. Trimming stripped 6 bases from V and 2 bases from J, with 8 bases between. The CDR3 here is CASRRVGNQPQHF. The CDR3 DNA reads as TGTGCCAGCAGGAGGGTGGGCAATCAGCCCCAGCATTTT.